This T cell receptor beta chain was sequenced during a study of T-cell reconstitution after alpha-beta-depleted transplantation in children. There are many counts of this clonotype. The V end lost 3 bases, the J end lost 1 base, and 13 bases lay between the germline ends. Germline CDR1 SGDLS, CDR2 YYNGEE. The CDR3 totals 15 residues. A TCRbeta library incorporating unique molecular identifiers was prepared. TCRdb reanalysed the PCR reads using MiXCR and keeps one entry per CDR3 protein. The sample carries over 200,000 distinct CDR3 sequences, approximately 9% recorded once. The chain recombines TRBV9 with TRBJ2-5; D tentatively reads TRBD1 or TRBD2 (5 bases each). The sequence was collected from a human donor who donated a stem cell graft to a child with acute lymphoblastic leukemia. This specimen consisted of PBMCs from the stem cell graft donor, obtained from the stem cell graft. CDR3 sequence: CASSEPGRAQETQYF. CDR3 DNA sequence: TGTGCCAGCAGCGAGCCGGGACGGGCCCAAGAGACCCAGTACTTC.